The 23 T cell receptor beta chains below were found in one sample sequenced in a study of blood T cells in healthy people across ages. The second PCR ran 7 to 11 cycles with a sample-barcoded 5' primer and J-beta primers. A single record per CDR3 protein comes from TCRdb applying MiXCR to the 5' RACE reads. This sample yields more than 1,400,000 distinct CDR3 sequences, of which around two fifths are seen a single time; 7.9% belongs to the top ten. Source material: blood. The receptors were sampled from a woman under 30 in good health.

The chain has TRBV29-1 and TRBJ1-2; no clear D gene. CDR1 and CDR2 (germline): SQVTM, ANQGSEA. The CDR3 contains 12 residues. V gave up 3 bases and J gave up 6 bases, with 11 bases separating them. CDR3 sequence: CSVDSGFHGYTF. Here the CDR3 DNA reads TGCAGCGTTGATTCAGGTTTTCATGGCTACACCTTC.

In its sample, this clonotype was seen a few times. The chain recombines TRBV5-1 with TRBJ2-1, with D perhaps matching TRBD1 or TRBD2 (5 bases each). The CDR3 spans 17 residues. Trimming shortened V by 3 bases and J by 6 bases, and 22 bases separated the two germline ends. The V gene's germline CDR1 is SGHRS and CDR2 YFSETQ. The CDR3: CASSWTRGRGEGNEQFF. The CDR3 nucleotides read TGCGCCAGCAGCTGGACCCGGGGACGAGGGGAAGGCAATGAGCAGTTCTTC.

This clonotype was seen a handful of times. The chain joins TRBV25-1 to TRBJ1-2, with TRBD1 as a possible D gene (5 bases). Trimming removed 3 bases at V and 2 bases at J, with 7 bases between. Per germline, CDR1 MGHDK and CDR2 SYGVNS. The CDR3 contains 13 residues. The CDR3 region is CASSDGGNYGYTF. CDR3 coding DNA: TGTGCCAGCAGTGATGGGGGAAACTATGGCTACACCTTC.

In this sample, this clonotype turned up many times. The chain couples TRBV7-9 to TRBJ2-3; D remains unclear. Trimming shortened V by 6 bases and J by 1 base, and 5 bases separated the two germline ends. The germline V gene encodes CDR1 SEHNR and CDR2 FQNEAQ (reference sequence). CDR3 length: 12 amino acids. For the CDR3, the DNA is TGTGCCAGCAGTTTTGGCACAGATACGCAGTATTTT. Translation: CASSFGTDTQYF.

This clonotype was seen more than once but under ten times. The chain employs TRBV30 and TRBJ2-7; D not resolved. Between the trimmed V and J ends, which lost 5 bases and 2 bases, there was a span of 10 bases. CDR3 length: 12 amino acids. The V gene's germline CDR1 is GTSNPN and CDR2 SVGIG (reference sequence). This CDR3 is CAWSPSTYEQYF. Written as DNA, the CDR3 is TGTGCCTGGTCACCTTCGACCTACGAGCAGTACTTC.

V and J are TRBV14 and TRBJ1-4; tentatively, D is TRBD1 (6 bases). V dropped 0 bases and J dropped 0 bases, with 8 bases sitting between them. CDR3 length: 16 residues. Per the germline V gene, CDR1 is SGHDN and CDR2 is FVKESK. This chain's CDR3 is CASSQEGGSTNEKLFF. The CDR3 DNA reads TGTGCCAGCAGCCAAGAAGGGGGATCAACTAATGAAAAACTGTTTTTT.

In its sample, this clonotype was seen a few times. Here the CDR3 reads CSAREQGRGTYEQYF. The CDR3 region has the DNA TGCAGTGCTAGAGAGCAGGGGCGTGGCACTTACGAGCAGTACTTC. The genes are TRBV20-1 and TRBJ2-7; a possible D gene is TRBD1 (6 bases). The germline V and J ends were trimmed by 0 bases and 4 bases, with 16 bases remaining between them. CDR3 length: 15 amino acids. Germline loops: CDR1 DFQATT, CDR2 SNEGSKA (reference sequence).

The genes are TRBV20-1 and TRBJ1-4; D not resolved. Trimming left V 7 bases short and J 2 bases short, with 8 bases between. Germline loops: CDR1 DFQATT, CDR2 SNEGSKA (reference sequence). The CDR3 extends over 12 amino acids. DNA of the CDR3: TGCAGTGTGCTAGGGACTAATGAAAAACTGTTTTTT. Amino acids: CSVLGTNEKLFF.

V gene TRBV6-1 combines with J gene TRBJ1-6; D is unclear. The V gene lost 5 bases and the J gene lost 7 bases, with 15 bases spanning the gap. This CDR3 is 15 amino acids long. The germline V gene has CDR1 MNHNS and CDR2 SASEGT. The CDR3 region has the DNA TGTGCCAGCAGTAAGGAGCCGGGTCCAAATTCACCCCTCCACTTT. Encoded protein: CASSKEPGPNSPLHF.

This clonotype has only a few counts. The rearrangement links TRBV6-5 to TRBJ2-5; 10 bases agree with TRBD2. Gene TRBJ2-7 matches the end of the DNA better, so the J call may be wrong. The CDR3 length is 15 residues. Germline V gives CDR1 MNHEY, CDR2 SVGAGI. Here the CDR3 DNA reads TGTGCCAGCAGCCTCCTAGCGGGAGCCTTCGACGAGCAGTACTTC. Protein product: CASSLLAGAFDEQYF.

This clonotype was detected a few times. The gene calls are TRBV2 and TRBJ1-6, with 7 bases that match TRBD1. The CDR3 runs 16 residues. With 8 bases clipped from V and 3 bases from J, the junction kept 10 bases outside the gene matches. The V gene's germline CDR1 is SNHLY and CDR2 FYNNEI. The CDR3 loop reads CASRRRGGGYNSPLHF. CDR3 in DNA: TGTGCCAGCCGACGGAGAGGGGGCGGCTATAATTCACCCCTCCACTTT.

The chain uses TRBV7-3 and TRBJ2-7, with 7 bases lining up with TRBD1. Germline CDR1 and CDR2: SGHTA and FQGTGA. The CDR3 loop spans 15 amino acids. The ends lost 1 base at V and 2 bases at J; junction bases unmatched: 5. The CDR3 DNA is TGTGCCAGCAGCTTAATGGGGACAGACGCCTACGAGCAGTACTTC. It encodes CASSLMGTDAYEQYF.

The chain employs TRBV9 and TRBJ2-5; D is perhaps TRBD2 (5 bases). V lost 0 bases and J 5 bases, leaving 11 bases between the germline ends. Per germline, CDR1 SGDLS and CDR2 YYNGEE. This CDR3 region has 14 residues. Written as DNA, the CDR3 is TGTGCCAGCAGCGTAGGGGAGCCCGGGGAGACCCAGTACTTC. Protein: CASSVGEPGETQYF.

The chain links TRBV7-2 to TRBJ2-3, with 14 bases matching TRBD2. CDR1 SGHTA and CDR2 FQGNSA come from the germline V gene. CDR3 length: 19 residues. Trimming took 3 bases from V and 3 from J; bases not matched to a gene: 11. The chain's CDR3 is CASSFVWTSGRSKTDTQYF. CDR3 DNA sequence: TGTGCCAGCAGCTTCGTTTGGACTAGCGGGAGGTCTAAGACAGATACGCAGTATTTT.

The J gene is TRBJ2-1, the V gene TRBV28; 11 nucleotides line up with TRBD2. This CDR3 region has 16 residues. The germline CDR1 and CDR2 sequences are MDHEN and SYDVKM. With V trimmed by 4 bases and J by 4 bases, 6 bases remained unmatched. The CDR3, as DNA: TGTGCCAGCAGTTCAGGAGGGACTAGCGGATACAATGAGCAGTTCTTC. It encodes CASSSGGTSGYNEQFF.

This rearrangement joins TRBV7-2 to TRBJ2-2; TRBD2 is a possible D gene (5 bases). The CDR3 is 14 amino acids. V shed 5 bases and J shed 5 bases, with 12 bases lying between them. Germline values: CDR1 SGHTA, CDR2 FQGNSA. In DNA, the CDR3 is TGTGCCAGCAGCGTAGTGTCGGGGACCGGGGAGCTGTTTTTT. It encodes CASSVVSGTGELFF.

Details on this clonotype: One end of the junction fails to match germline, which may point to a read error. The V and J genes are TRBV20-1 and TRBJ2-7; possibly TRBD1 for D (6 bases). The CDR3 loop spans 13 amino acids. CDR1 DFQATT and CDR2 SNEGSKA come from the germline V gene (reference sequence). CDR3 nucleotide sequence: TGCAGTGCTAGAGACAGGGGTTCCTACGAGCGGTACTTC. It specifies CSARDRGSYERYF.

The genes are TRBV5-1 and TRBJ2-1; 8 nucleotides match TRBD2. The J call may be wrong; the DNA end is better matched by TRBJ2-7. This CDR3 is 16 amino acids long. CDR1 and CDR2 from the germline V gene are SGHRS and YFSETQ. The CDR3 here is CASSLSPGGVYNEQYF. In DNA form, the CDR3 reads TGCGCCAGCAGCTTGAGTCCGGGGGGGGTATACAATGAGCAGTACTTC.

The chain is built from TRBV15 and TRBJ2-1; 13 nucleotides line up with TRBD2. Per the germline V gene, CDR1 is LNHNV and CDR2 is YYDKDF (reference sequence). The CDR3 is made up of 17 amino acids. The junction had 10 bases not matched to a gene; V was cut back by 3 bases and J by 8 bases. In DNA form, the CDR3 reads TGTGCCACCAGCAGGTGGGCACTAGCGGGAGGGCCAGATGAGCAGTTCTTC. This gives the protein CATSRWALAGGPDEQFF.

V is TRBV4-3 and J is TRBJ2-7, with TRBD2 matching 7 bases. This CDR3 contains 16 residues. The V segment lost 0 bases and the J segment 2 bases; nucleotides outside the gene matches: 7. Germline V gives CDR1 LGHNA, CDR2 YSLEER. The DNA for the CDR3 is TGCGCCAGCAGCCAAGATCCGGGGGAGGGCCCCTACGAGCAGTACTTC. It yields the protein CASSQDPGEGPYEQYF.

This clonotype was detected a few times. This rearrangement joins TRBV6-5 to TRBJ2-5, with 12 bases lining up with TRBD2. Germline lookup yields CDR1 MNHEY and CDR2 SVGAGI. Trimming cost V 6 bases and J 5 bases; bases outside gene matches: 4. The CDR3 is 14 amino acids. The DNA for the CDR3 is TGTGCCAGCAGAGGACTAGCGGGAATGGAGACCCAGTACTTC. It translates to CASRGLAGMETQYF.

This clonotype was counted a few times. J is TRBJ1-5 and V is TRBV10-3; 10 nucleotides agree with TRBD1. The CDR3 extends over 15 amino acids. Trimming removed 6 bases from V and 0 bases from J; junction bases left unmatched: 2. Germline V CDR1 and CDR2: ENHRY, SYGVKD. The CDR3 loop is CAISGTGDSNQPQHF. CDR3 coding DNA: TGTGCCATCAGCGGGACAGGGGATAGCAATCAGCCCCAGCATTTT.

Only a few counts were recorded for this clonotype. Here the CDR3 reads CASSVAGATAEQFF. In nucleotides, the CDR3 is TGTGCCAGCAGCGTAGCCGGAGCGACCGCTGAGCAGTTCTTC. V gene TRBV9 combines with J gene TRBJ2-1; D gene ambiguous. The CDR3 loop spans 14 amino acids. V was cut by 0 bases and J by 9 bases, with 13 bases left in between. Germline CDR1 is SGDLS and CDR2 is YYNGEE.